These T cell receptor beta chains were read from a single sample in a study of T cell repertoires in cytomegalovirus infection. No cognate antigen is known for these TCRs. TCRdb used MiXCR to reprocess the reads, holding one entry per CDR3 protein. The sample includes about 480,000 distinct CDR3 sequences, 30% to 35% of them seen just once. This specimen was cultured PBMCs, taken from culture after CMV antigen stimulation. These receptors came from a human donor in good health (CMV status not recorded). Some clones in this sample may be carry-over from other donors' samples. Both conserved end residues are part of each CDR3. A D gene is named only where the DNA matches it firmly. Clone sizes are given selectively: once, few, many, or a class where the clone is expanded.

D	V	J	size	CDR3	DNA
TRBD2	TRBV7-2	TRBJ2-1	few	CVSRTGTSGYNEQFF	TGTGTCTCAAGAACCGGGACTAGCGGATACAATGAGCAGTTCTTC
.	TRBV19	TRBJ2-1	.	CASSMIRGSSSYNEQFF	TGTGCCAGTAGTATGATCAGGGGCTCTAGCTCCTACAATGAGCAGTTCTTC
.	TRBV5-6	TRBJ2-2	.	CASSLMGPDTGELFF	TGTGCCAGCAGCTTGATGGGCCCGGACACCGGGGAGCTGTTTTTT
.	TRBV4-1	TRBJ2-3	.	CASSPLTGLVPDTQYF	TGCGCCAGCAGCCCCCTAACGGGGCTAGTACCAGATACGCAGTATTTT
TRBD1	TRBV5-5	TRBJ2-2	few	CASRSDRVWDTGELFF	TGTGCCAGCAGATCCGACAGGGTATGGGACACCGGGGAGCTGTTTTTT
TRBD2	TRBV12-3/TRBV12-4	TRBJ2-7	.	CASSRTGTSGRVEQYF	TGTGCCAGCAGTCGCACCGGGACTAGCGGGAGAGTCGAGCAGTACTTC
.	TRBV7-6	TRBJ1-1	few	CASSLLGAVNTEAFF	TGTGCCAGCAGCCTACTAGGGGCAGTCAACACTGAAGCTTTCTTT
.	TRBV12-5	TRBJ1-1	.	CASGLVLGGGMNTEAFF	TGTGCTAGTGGTTTGGTCCTCGGGGGCGGCATGAACACTGAAGCTTTCTTT
TRBD1	TRBV10-3	TRBJ2-7	.	CAFQRQGASEQYF	TGTGCCTTCCAAAGACAGGGGGCGTCCGAGCAGTACTTC
.	TRBV6-6	TRBJ1-2	few	CASSSDLNGDGYTF	TGTGCCAGCAGTTCGGACCTAAATGGGGATGGCTACACCTTC
.	TRBV27	TRBJ1-5	few	CASSPIGMANQPQHF	TGTGCCAGCAGTCCAATCGGGATGGCCAATCAGCCCCAGCATTTT
TRBD2	TRBV7-2	TRBJ2-3	.	CASSGTSGTTDTQYF	TGTGCCAGCAGCGGTACTAGCGGGACTACAGATACGCAGTATTTT
TRBD1	TRBV7-2	TRBJ1-5	many	CASSPWDSNQPQHF	TGTGCCAGCAGCCCCTGGGACAGTAATCAGCCCCAGCATTTT
TRBD2	TRBV11-2	TRBJ2-2	many	CASSQTSGRASGELFF	TGTGCCAGCAGCCAAACTAGCGGGAGGGCCTCCGGGGAGCTGTTTTTT
.	TRBV28	TRBJ2-3	.	CASSLYGDYTDTQYF	TGTGCCAGCAGTTTATATGGCGATTACACAGATACGCAGTATTTT
.	TRBV4-1	TRBJ1-1	few	CASSPDDRPWEVAFF	TGCGCCAGCAGCCCAGACGACAGGCCCTGGGAGGTAGCTTTCTTT
.	TRBV4-1	TRBJ2-5	few	CASSQGFRDFQETQYF	TGCGCCAGCAGCCAAGGCTTCCGGGACTTCCAAGAGACCCAGTACTTC
TRBD2	TRBV2	TRBJ2-2	.	CAISSGRNTGELFF	TGTGCCATTTCTAGCGGGAGAAACACCGGGGAGCTGTTTTTT
.	TRBV6-1	TRBJ1-3	many	CASKQGSSGNTIYF	TGTGCCAGCAAACAGGGAAGCTCTGGAAACACCATATATTTT
.	TRBV27	TRBJ1-6	.	CASSFHDSPLHF	TGTGCCAGCAGTTTCCATGATTCACCCCTCCACTTT
TRBD1	TRBV4-2	TRBJ2-3	.	CASSRDRVEGTDTQYF	TGTGCCAGCAGCCGCGACAGGGTGGAGGGCACAGATACGCAGTATTTT
.	TRBV7-2	TRBJ1-1	.	CASSPRFRGEAFF	TGTGCCAGCAGCCCACGGTTCAGGGGCGAAGCTTTCTTT
TRBD2	TRBV7-3	TRBJ2-1	many	CASSLTSGTNEQFF	TGTGCCAGCAGCTTAACTAGCGGGACCAATGAGCAGTTCTTC
.	TRBV7-2	TRBJ1-3	few	CASSTYRSTIYF	TGTGCCAGCAGCACCTATCGTTCCACCATATATTTT
.	TRBV24-1	TRBJ2-3	few	CATSGPGSTDTQYF	TGTGCCACCAGTGGACCAGGTTCGACAGATACGCAGTATTTT
TRBD1	TRBV6-8	TRBJ2-5	.	CASSYQGQRSQETQYF	TGTGCCAGCAGTTATCAGGGACAGCGAAGCCAAGAGACCCAGTACTTC
TRBD1	TRBV2	TRBJ1-4	.	CASTEGQGQEKLFF	TGTGCCAGCACCGAGGGACAGGGACAAGAAAAACTGTTTTTT
.	TRBV6-2/TRBV6-3	TRBJ2-1	few	CASSPAAAGSYNEQFF	TGTGCCAGCAGCCCCGCGGCGGCAGGGTCCTACAATGAGCAGTTCTTC
.	TRBV6-1	TRBJ1-2	.	CASSDSFRRYGYTF	TGTGCCAGCAGTGATTCGTTCCGGCGCTATGGCTACACCTTC
TRBD1	TRBV12-3/TRBV12-4	TRBJ2-3	few	CASRSQGADTQYF	TGTGCCAGCAGGTCACAGGGGGCAGATACGCAGTATTTT
TRBD1	TRBV12-5	TRBJ2-2	.	CASGLAPGQGGATGELFF	TGTGCTAGTGGTTTGGCCCCAGGACAGGGGGGTGCTACCGGGGAGCTGTTTTTT
TRBD2	TRBV6-1	TRBJ2-1	.	CASRPGLAGTNEQFF	TGTGCCAGCAGACCGGGACTAGCGGGGACCAATGAGCAGTTCTTC
.	TRBV4-1	TRBJ1-6	few	CASSQGSGIINSPLHF	TGCGCCAGCAGCCAAGGGTCCGGGATTATTAATTCACCCCTCCACTTT
.	TRBV20-1	TRBJ2-1	.	CSASPVRSGVGLNEQFF	TGCAGTGCTAGCCCCGTTAGATCGGGAGTAGGGTTGAATGAGCAGTTCTTC
TRBD2	TRBV6-2/TRBV6-3	TRBJ2-3	.	CASTPGRGGTDTQYF	TGTGCCAGCACCCCTGGGAGGGGTGGCACAGATACGCAGTATTTT
.	TRBV19	TRBJ2-6	.	CASSYLRGSGANVLTF	TGTGCCAGTAGTTATTTGAGGGGGTCCGGGGCCAACGTCCTGACTTTC
.	TRBV28	TRBJ2-3	.	CASRPGTPTSRDTQYF	TGTGCCAGCAGACCCGGGACCCCTACTAGTAGGGATACGCAGTATTTT
TRBD1	TRBV27	TRBJ1-5	.	CASSSWQGAPGNQPQHF	TGTGCCAGCAGTTCTTGGCAGGGGGCCCCAGGTAATCAGCCCCAGCATTTT
.	TRBV12-3/TRBV12-4	TRBJ2-3	.	CASSLFVGRDTQYF	TGTGCCAGCAGTTTATTCGTGGGGAGGGATACGCAGTATTTT
.	TRBV6-5	TRBJ1-5	.	CASSYPPVRVSNQPQHF	TGTGCCAGCAGTTACCCTCCCGTGAGGGTAAGCAATCAGCCCCAGCATTTT
TRBD2	TRBV19	TRBJ2-3	.	CASSSAGTSKWVTDTQYF	TGTGCCAGTAGTAGCGCCGGGACTAGTAAGTGGGTTACAGATACGCAGTATTTT
.	TRBV28	TRBJ2-7	.	CASSFRRAGRGYEQYF	TGTGCCAGCAGTTTCAGGAGGGCGGGAAGGGGCTACGAGCAGTACTTC
.	TRBV7-2	TRBJ1-3	.	CASSRDRSSGNTIYF	TGTGCCAGCAGCCGCGACAGGTCCTCTGGAAACACCATATATTTT
.	TRBV28	TRBJ2-1	few	CASSPPLRAPGNEQFF	TGTGCCAGCAGCCCCCCTCTGCGCGCCCCCGGCAATGAGCAGTTCTTC
.	TRBV27	TRBJ2-3	.	CASSSLGPRAGKVTDTQYF	TGTGCCAGCAGTTCTTTAGGCCCCCGGGCAGGGAAGGTCACAGATACGCAGTATTTT
.	TRBV6-5	TRBJ2-5	.	CASSYLTLGEETQYF	TGTGCCAGCAGTTACCTGACTCTAGGTGAAGAGACCCAGTACTTC
.	TRBV6-1	TRBJ2-4	.	CASRLGLGKNIQYF	TGTGCCAGCAGACTTGGACTGGGCAAAAACATTCAGTACTTC
.	TRBV20-1	TRBJ2-1	.	CSASRTENEQFF	TGCAGTGCTAGCCGGACTGAAAATGAGCAGTTCTTC
.	TRBV19	TRBJ2-5	few	CASIGVGGGVGETQYF	TGTGCCAGTATCGGTGTGGGGGGAGGCGTAGGAGAGACCCAGTACTTC
TRBD2	TRBV14	TRBJ2-3	.	CASSQDPAGGLLDTQYF	TGTGCCAGCAGCCAAGATCCAGCGGGGGGGTTACTGGATACGCAGTATTTT
.	TRBV7-8	TRBJ1-1	.	CASSLATGYGSEAFF	TGTGCCAGCAGCTTAGCGACAGGCTACGGGTCTGAAGCTTTCTTT
.	TRBV28	TRBJ2-3	.	CASSPREDTQYF	TGTGCCAGCAGTCCCCGGGAGGATACGCAGTATTTT